These 9 T cell receptor beta chains were sequenced from one sample in a study of blood T cell repertoires in COVID-19 (TCRdb year 2020). The library was built by means of the immunoSEQ multiplex PCR assay. The clones in this table, taken by TCRdb from immuneACCESS, are in-frame only. Not every clone is retained; where verified, under half of the shortfall comes from an unresolved V gene, and the cause of the rest is unknown. The sample contains roughly 250,000 clones, around 93% of them found a single time. More than 1% of the sample is in the top ten clones. Material for sequencing was PBMCs or T cells enriched from blood (not recorded which). These receptor sequences come from a human donor in a cohort exposed to, infected with or recovered from COVID-19 (not recorded which). The donor label of this sample is uncertain.

On this clone: The junction differs from germline at one of its ends, possibly a read error. The chain couples TRBV7-9 to TRBJ2-7; 11 bases are shared with TRBD2. The CDR3 extends over 15 amino acids. Germline-derived CDR1 and CDR2 are SEHNR and FQNEAQ (reference sequence). The CDR3 DNA reads TGTGCCAGCAGCCGAGGTTGGCTAGCGGGGGGTTACTACTCCTTC. This translates into CASSRGWLAGGYYSF.

The CDR3 DNA is TGTGCCAGCAGCACTAACATAGGATTCTCTGGAAACACCATATATTTT. Its protein is CASSTNIGFSGNTIYF. This chain links TRBV9 with TRBJ1-3, with D unresolved. The V gene lost 4 bases and the J gene lost 0 bases, with 14 bases spanning the gap. This CDR3 contains 16 residues. In germline, CDR1 is SGDLS, CDR2 YYNGEE.

The chain employs TRBV3-1 (or the pseudogene TRBV3-2) and TRBJ2-2; maybe TRBD1 (8 bases). The germline V gene has CDR1 LGHDT and CDR2 YNNKEL (reference sequence). Trimming took 6 bases from V and 5 from J, leaving 16 bases between them. The CDR3 consists of 15 residues. The CDR3 reads CASSYTGGGTGELFF. DNA of the CDR3: TGTGCCAGCAGTTATACAGGGGGAGGGACCGGGGAGCTGTTTTTT.

CDR3 protein: CSAGTGAYGYTF. DNA of the CDR3: TGCAGCGCCGGGACGGGAGCTTATGGCTACACCTTC. The chain recombines TRBV29-1 with TRBJ1-2; a possible D gene is TRBD1 (5 bases). Germline CDR1 and CDR2: SQVTM and ANQGSEA. Trimming cost V 7 bases and J 5 bases, with 14 bases left between them. The CDR3 is 12 residues long.

V and J are TRBV2 and TRBJ2-5, with 9 bases lining up with TRBD1. CDR1 and CDR2 from the germline V gene are SNHLY and FYNNEI. The CDR3 is 15 residues long. Losses at the gene ends were 4 bases for V and 4 bases for J; bases not matched to a gene: 7. CDR3 sequence: CASSGDRVGGETQYF. Written as DNA, the CDR3 is TGTGCCAGCAGTGGGGACAGGGTCGGAGGAGAGACCCAGTACTTC. The full variable domain, completed using reference TRBV2 and TRBJ2-5, is EPEVTQTPSHQVTQMGQEVILRCVPISNHLYFYWYRQILGQKVEFLVSFYNNEISEKSEIFDDQFSVERPDGSNFTLKIRSTKLEDSAMYFCASSGDRVGGETQYFGPGTRLLVL.

Written as DNA, the CDR3 is TGCGCCAGCAGTGAGGCTCCCCCTTTCTCACGTGGAGCGCTGTTTTTT. Translated: CASSEAPPFSRGALFF. This rearrangement joins TRBV10-2 to TRBJ1-4; D remains unclear. The CDR3 runs 16 residues. Trimming stripped 2 bases from V and 14 bases from J, with 24 bases between. Germline CDR1 and CDR2: WSHSY and SAAADI.

This chain uses TRBV30 with TRBJ2-2; perhaps TRBD1 as D (6 bases). The length of the CDR3 is 12 residues. CDR1 is GTSNPN, CDR2 SVGIG, per germline (reference sequence). V was shortened by 8 bases and J by 1 base, with 8 bases between the two germline ends. The CDR3 DNA is TGTGCCCAGGACAGGAACACCGGGGAGCTGTTTTTT. Its protein is CAQDRNTGELFF.

The V call is TRBV9, the J call TRBJ2-1; 8 bases line up with TRBD2. Trimming at V came to 1 base and at J to 10 bases, leaving 10 bases not matched to a gene. CDR3 size: 15 residues. Germline V gene data show CDR1 as SGDLS and CDR2 as YYNGEE. The CDR3 is CASSVSFSGVREQFF. The CDR3 DNA is TGTGCCAGCAGCGTATCTTTTAGCGGGGTAAGGGAGCAGTTCTTC.

The gene calls are TRBV30 and TRBJ2-1, with D possibly matching TRBD1 (6 bases). The germline V gene has CDR1 GTSNPN and CDR2 SVGIG (reference sequence). Trimming took 2 bases from V and 6 from J, leaving 14 bases between them. This CDR3 is built from 14 residues. The CDR3 nucleotides are TGTGCCTGGAGTATCACAGGGCAGGGCAATGAGCAGTTCTTC. Translation: CAWSITGQGNEQFF. Variable domain in full (rest from reference TRBV30 and TRBJ2-1): SQTIHQWPATLVQPVGSPLSLECTVEGTSNPNLYWYRQAAGRGLQLLFYSVGIGQISSEVPQNLSASRPQDRQFILSSKKLLLSDSGFYLCAWSITGQGNEQFFGPGTRLTVL.